This entry is about one T cell receptor beta chain. Its antigen is currently unknown. The assay was immunoSEQ multiplex PCR, and TCRdb's table has in-frame clones only and misses some. The table shows 45,000 to 65,000 clones, with approximately 86% occurring only once. The V gene's germline CDR1 is MNHEY and CDR2 SMNVEV (reference sequence). The germline V and J ends were trimmed by 6 bases and 0 bases, with 9 bases remaining between them. The CDR3 runs 13 residues. This specimen comes from a study of T cell responses to AZD1222 COVID-19 vaccine. Study-level findings and limits: The sample set comprised mostly white British donors with more females, and clonal diversity was possibly underestimated.

This TCR came from an adult who received the AZD1222 COVID-19 vaccine. The V call is TRBV27, the J call TRBJ2-7; D unclear. Sequencing was performed on peripheral blood, taken 28 days after the second AZD1222 dose. For the CDR3, the DNA is TGTGCCAGCAGCGACCGGAGCTCCTACGAGCAGTACTTC. Translated: CASSDRSSYEQYF.